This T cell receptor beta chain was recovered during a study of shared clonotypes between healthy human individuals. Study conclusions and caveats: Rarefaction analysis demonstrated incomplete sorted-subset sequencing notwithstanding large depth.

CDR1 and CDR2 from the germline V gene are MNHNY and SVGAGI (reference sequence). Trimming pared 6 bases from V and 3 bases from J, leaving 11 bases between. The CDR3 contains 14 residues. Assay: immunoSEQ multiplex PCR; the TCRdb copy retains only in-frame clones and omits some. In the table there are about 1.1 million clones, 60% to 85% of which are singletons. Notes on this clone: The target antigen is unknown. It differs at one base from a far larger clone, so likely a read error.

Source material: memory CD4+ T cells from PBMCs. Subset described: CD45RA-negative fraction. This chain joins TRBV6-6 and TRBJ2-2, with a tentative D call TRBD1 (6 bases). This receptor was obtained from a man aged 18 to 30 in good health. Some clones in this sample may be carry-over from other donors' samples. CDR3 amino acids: CASRSGADTGELFF. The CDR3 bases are TGTGCCAGCAGGTCAGGGGCGGACACCGGGGAGCTGTTTTTT.